Detailed here is one T cell receptor beta chain. Its antigen remains unidentified. V shed 6 bases and J 8 bases; nucleotides not matched to a gene: 7. The CDR3 totals 12 residues. CDR1 and CDR2 (germline): SQVTM, ANQGSEA. This specimen comes from a study of cytotoxic CD8 clonotypes in ibrutinib-treated CLL. Across the whole study: The patient breakdown showed roughly ten relapsed/refractory and some 16 treatment-naive cases, with under 18 IGHV unmutated. There were, on average, 255,043 productive templates and tens of thousands of productive rearrangements per sample.

Study conclusions and caveats: At the start, clonality exceeded age-matched healthy donors and followed circulating CD8+ T-cell counts. Having risen at ibrutinib response, clonality had fallen back toward baseline by progression.

Method: immunoSEQ multiplex PCR; TCRdb's copy keeps in-frame clones and lacks some. The sample yields fewer than 25,000 clones, approximately 68% seen once. The source of this sequence is a human donor with chronic lymphocytic leukemia. The rearrangement uses TRBV29-1 and TRBJ1-2; 9 positions match TRBD1. Material: PBMCs, obtained after 24 months of ibrutinib treatment. The CDR3 sequence is CSVGDRAQGYTF. CDR3 nucleotide sequence: TGCAGCGTCGGGGACAGGGCTCAAGGCTACACCTTC.